Shown below are 16 T cell receptor beta chains from a single sample sequenced in a study of T-cell reconstitution after alpha-beta-depleted transplantation in children. Preparation of the TCRbeta library used unique molecular identifiers. TCRdb re-derived calls from the PCR reads in MiXCR, one entry per CDR3 protein. The table lists fewer than 400,000 distinct CDR3 sequences, roughly 21% of them singletons, with over 3.5% in the top ten. Sequenced here: PBMCs from the stem cell graft donor, sampled from the stem cell graft. These TCRs come from a human donor who donated a stem cell graft to a child with acute myeloid leukemia.

This chain connects TRBV11-3 to TRBJ2-2; maybe TRBD1 (6 bases). Trimming stripped 1 base from V and 3 bases from J, with 12 bases between. The germline V gene encodes CDR1 SGHNT and CDR2 YENEEA. The CDR3 extends over 16 amino acids. Here the CDR3 reads CASSLVPGADTGELFF. CDR3 nucleotide sequence: TGTGCCAGCAGCTTAGTTCCAGGGGCGGACACCGGGGAGCTGTTTTTT.

The chain uses TRBV7-8 and TRBJ2-7, with D perhaps matching TRBD2 (5 bases). Per germline, CDR1 SGHVS and CDR2 FQNEAQ. The V gene lost 5 bases and the J gene lost 5 bases, with 16 bases spanning the gap. There are 14 residues in the CDR3. The CDR3 nucleotides are TGTGCCAGCAGCAACCGGGATAATAGGAACGAGCAGTACTTC. Amino acids: CASSNRDNRNEQYF. Drawing the rest from reference TRBV7-8 and TRBJ2-7, the complete variable domain is GAGVSQSPRYKVAKRGQDVALRCDPISGHVSLFWYQQALGQGPEFLTYFQNEAQLDKSGLPSDRFFAERPEGSVSTLKIQRTQQEDSAVYLCASSNRDNRNEQYFGPGTRLTVT.

Written as DNA, the CDR3 is TGCAGCGTTGGGTTCAACACTGAAGCTTTCTTT. Protein: CSVGFNTEAFF. The chain recombines TRBV29-1 with TRBJ1-1; D is uncertain. CDR3 length equals 11 residues. Germline V gene data show CDR1 as SQVTM and CDR2 as ANQGSEA. V lost 4 bases and J 2 bases, leaving 5 bases between the germline ends.

This clonotype showed up just a few times. The chain joins TRBV29-1 to TRBJ2-3; no firm D call. Germline V lookup: CDR1 SQVTM, CDR2 ANQGSEA. There are 15 residues in the CDR3. V gave up 0 bases and J gave up 7 bases, with 17 bases separating them. The CDR3 DNA follows: TGCAGCGTTGAAGAGGTCGGGCAGCCCCGCTATACGCAGTATTTT. Amino acids: CSVEEVGQPRYTQYF.

This clonotype was counted a few times. The rearrangement uses TRBV6-6 and TRBJ2-7; perhaps TRBD1 as D (6 bases). CDR1 and CDR2 from the germline V gene are MNHNY and SVGAGI (reference sequence). This CDR3 spans 13 amino acids. V was cut by 6 bases and J by 3 bases, with 12 bases left in between. This chain's CDR3 is CASRQGQIYEQYF. DNA for the CDR3: TGTGCCAGCAGGCAAGGACAGATCTACGAGCAGTACTTC.

This clonotype was counted ten times or more. The genes are TRBV15 and TRBJ1-5; D gene ambiguous. V shed 1 base and J shed 5 bases, with 6 bases lying between them. The germline gives CDR1 LNHNV, CDR2 YYDKDF (reference sequence). CDR3 length equals 13 residues. The CDR3 DNA is TGTGCCACCAGCAGAGCTCCCGATCAGCCCCAGCATTTT. This sequence encodes CATSRAPDQPQHF.

For this clonotype: A much more abundant neighbour one base away suggests this may be a read error. As the CDR3 is not closed by the conserved phenylalanine or tryptophan, this likely results from a read error. This chain links TRBV27 with TRBJ2-7; 7 nucleotides match TRBD2. This CDR3 has 13 residues. The germline V gene has CDR1 MNHEY and CDR2 SMNVEV (reference sequence). After removal of 5 bases from V and 7 bases from J, the junction contained 8 bases not matched to a gene. CDR3 DNA sequence: TGTGCCAGCAGTCCCAAGGGACTAACTGAGCAGTACTCC. It codes for CASSPKGLTEQYS.

This clonotype was seen a handful of times. This chain links TRBV5-6 with TRBJ2-7; no firm D call. The V end was cut by 2 bases, the J end by 3 bases, with 15 bases between. The CDR3 runs to 15 residues. The germline V gene encodes CDR1 SGHDT and CDR2 YYEEEE. CDR3 DNA: TGTGCCAGCAGCTTACCGGGCTCCAGATACTACGAGCAGTACTTC. It yields the protein CASSLPGSRYYEQYF.

This clonotype was seen repeatedly, ten times or more. V and J are TRBV20-1 and TRBJ1-1, with D unclear. Trimming cost V 2 bases and J 4 bases, with 8 bases left between them. Germline loops: CDR1 DFQATT, CDR2 SNEGSKA (reference sequence). The CDR3 sequence is 12 residues long. Here the CDR3 reads CSARTLGTEAFF. The CDR3 DNA follows: TGCAGTGCTAGAACACTGGGCACTGAAGCTTTCTTT.

V gene TRBV20-1 combines with J gene TRBJ1-5; D uncertain. Germline loops: CDR1 DFQATT, CDR2 SNEGSKA (reference sequence). Between the trimmed V and J ends, which lost 1 base and 1 base, there was a span of 14 bases. The CDR3 is 16 residues long. The CDR3 DNA is TGCAGTGCTAGAGCGGGGAGGGCGGAGAGCAATCAGCCCCAGCATTTT. The encoded protein is CSARAGRAESNQPQHF.

The V call is TRBV14, the J call TRBJ2-1; no clear D gene. V was pared by 1 base and J by 6 bases, with 10 bases between. The CDR3 covers 14 residues. Germline V gene sequence: CDR1 SGHDN, CDR2 FVKESK. The CDR3 spells CASSQGVAFNEQFF. The CDR3 DNA reads TGTGCCAGCAGCCAAGGGGTCGCCTTCAATGAGCAGTTCTTC.

This clonotype came up many times. J is TRBJ2-3 and V is TRBV20-1; D remains unclear. Germline CDR1 DFQATT, CDR2 SNEGSKA (reference sequence). The CDR3 sequence is 12 residues long. V was clipped by 5 bases and J by 6 bases, with 12 bases between them. CDR3 amino acids: CSAPPASDTQYF. Written as DNA, the CDR3 is TGCAGTGCTCCTCCGGCAAGCGATACGCAGTATTTT.

This chain joins TRBV20-1 and TRBJ1-5; TRBD1 might be the D (5 bases). V lost 6 bases and J lost 5, with 14 bases in between. Germline V lookup: CDR1 DFQATT, CDR2 SNEGSKA (reference sequence). There are 13 residues in the CDR3. CDR3 amino acids: CSARDYRDQPQHF. Written as DNA, the CDR3 is TGCAGTGCGAGGGACTATCGGGATCAGCCCCAGCATTTT.

This clonotype was seen a few times. The rearrangement links TRBV4-1 to TRBJ2-3; possible D gene TRBD1, 6 bases. With 4 bases removed from V and 2 bases from J, the gap between germline ends came to 16 bases. This CDR3 is 16 amino acids long. The germline CDR1 and CDR2 sequences are MGHRA and YSYEKL. Here the CDR3 reads CASSPTSRDTTDTQYF. CDR3 sequence (DNA): TGCGCCAGCAGCCCAACAAGCCGGGACACCACAGATACGCAGTATTTT.

V is TRBV15 and J is TRBJ2-3; 8 bases map to TRBD2. The CDR3 consists of 17 residues. Looked up from germline, CDR1 is LNHNV and CDR2 is YYDKDF (reference sequence). J lost 2 bases, V lost 5 bases, and 12 bases had no gene match. The CDR3 DNA is TGTGCCACCAGCCCGGGAGGGGGGGCCGGTTCCACAGATACGCAGTATTTT. It codes for CATSPGGGAGSTDTQYF.

This clonotype was observed a handful of times. The V and J genes are TRBV7-9 and TRBJ1-1; D is perhaps TRBD1 (6 bases). The CDR3 covers 15 residues. V was cut by 5 bases and J by 3 bases, with 16 bases left in between. Germline CDR1 reads SEHNR; CDR2 reads FQNEAQ (reference sequence). CDR3 sequence (DNA): TGTGCCAGCAGCCCAGGGACATTAAGGGACACTGAAGCTTTCTTT. This translates into CASSPGTLRDTEAFF.